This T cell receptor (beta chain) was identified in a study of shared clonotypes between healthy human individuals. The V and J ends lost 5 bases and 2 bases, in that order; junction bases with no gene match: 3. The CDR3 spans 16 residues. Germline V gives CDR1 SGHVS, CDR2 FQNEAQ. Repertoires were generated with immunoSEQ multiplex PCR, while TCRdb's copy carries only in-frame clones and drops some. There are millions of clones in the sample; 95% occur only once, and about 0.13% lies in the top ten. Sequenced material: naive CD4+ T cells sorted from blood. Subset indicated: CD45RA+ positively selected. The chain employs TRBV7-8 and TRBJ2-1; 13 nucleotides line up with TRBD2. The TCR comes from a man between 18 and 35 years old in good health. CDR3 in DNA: TGTGCCAGCAGCCCGGGACTAGCGGGACCCTACAATGAGCAGTTCTTC. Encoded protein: CASSPGLAGPYNEQFF. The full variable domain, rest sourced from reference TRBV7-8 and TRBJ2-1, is GAGVSQSPRYKVAKRGQDVALRCDPISGHVSLFWYQQALGQGPEFLTYFQNEAQLDKSGLPSDRFFAERPEGSVSTLKIQRTQQEDSAVYLCASSPGLAGPYNEQFFGPGTRLTVL.